Listed below are T cell receptor beta chains from one sample, sequenced in a study of blood T cell repertoires in COVID-19. Libraries were prepared by immunoSEQ multiplex PCR; TCRdb keeps only in-frame clonotypes and omits some of them. The sample includes tens of thousands of clones, 70% to 85% of them seen just once. The sample consisted of peripheral blood. These receptors were collected from an older woman with acute or convalescent COVID-19. Both conserved end residues are part of each CDR3. Fields, in order: D gene, clone size, J gene, V gene, CDR3 DNA, CDR3 protein. The D gene is left open where the match is weak. Size is stated for part of the rows, as once, few or many counts, or as a class when the clone is expanded.

-,-,TRBJ2-7,TRBV7-2,TGTGCCAGCAGCTTAGCGTCAGGGCTTTCCTACGAGCAGTACTTC,CASSLASGLSYEQYF
TRBD2,-,TRBJ2-3,TRBV9,TGTGCCAGCAGCCCCCACAGGGGCGGGGGGGCCACAGATACGCAGTATTTT,CASSPHRGGGATDTQYF
-,-,TRBJ1-1,TRBV2,TGTGCCAGCAGTGCCGGACAGTCCATGAACACTGAAGCTTTCTTT,CASSAGQSMNTEAFF
TRBD1,-,TRBJ1-2,TRBV28,TGTGCCAGCAGTCAAATGAGACGGGACAGGGAGAGAGCTAACTATGGCTACACCTTC,CASSQMRRDRERANYGYTF
-,-,TRBJ1-1,TRBV5-4,TGTGCCAGCAGCCAGAAGCAGGCACGGGGCACTGAAGCTTTCTTT,CASSQKQARGTEAFF
TRBD2,-,TRBJ2-2,TRBV24-1,TGTGCCACCAGTGCCCCTCCTGGGCAGGCCTTACTAGCGGGGGGTACCGGGGAGCTGTTTTTT,CATSAPPGQALLAGGTGELFF
-,-,TRBJ2-7,TRBV7-8,TGTGCCAGCAGCCCTAGGGGGGGGCTAAGCTCCTACGAGCAGTACTTC,CASSPRGGLSSYEQYF
-,once,TRBJ1-4,TRBV19,TGTGCCAGTAGTGCCCAGACAGCAACTAATGAAAAACTGTTTTTT,CASSAQTATNEKLFF
TRBD1,-,TRBJ1-2,TRBV6-6,TGTGCCAGCAGTTACTCGGGACAGGGGGACACCTTC,CASSYSGQGDTF
TRBD1,few,TRBJ1-2,TRBV12-3/TRBV12-4,TGTGCCAGCAGCCGCCAGGGGGAGCATGGCTACACCTTC,CASSRQGEHGYTF
-,-,TRBJ2-3,TRBV18,TGTGCCAGCTCACCTGCGACGGGAAGCACAGATACGCAGTATTTT,CASSPATGSTDTQYF
-,-,TRBJ1-2,TRBV4-2,TGTGCCAGCAGCCAAGTTAGTTCGGCAGGGTTTATGGTCTACACCTTC,CASSQVSSAGFMVYTF
TRBD2,-,TRBJ2-7,TRBV11-2,TGTGCCAGCAGCCCCCGGACTAGCGGGAGGGCGAATGAGCAGTACTTC,CASSPRTSGRANEQYF
-,-,TRBJ1-4,TRBV15,TGTGCCACCAGCTTGGGGCGGGGGCAGAGCGAAAAACTGTTTTTT,CATSLGRGQSEKLFF
-,few,TRBJ1-1,TRBV28,TGTGCCAGCAGACGACTCTATATAGTGAACACTGAAGCTTTCTTT,CASRRLYIVNTEAFF
-,-,TRBJ1-1,TRBV6-5,TGTGCCAGCAGATCCCCCCAGAACACTGAAGCTTTCTTT,CASRSPQNTEAFF
TRBD1,-,TRBJ2-1,TRBV6-5,TGTGCCAGCAGTTACCCGGGACAGGGTTCTGAGCAGTTCTTC,CASSYPGQGSEQFF
-,-,TRBJ1-1,TRBV30,TGTGCCTGGAGGGTACAGGGAGCGAACACTGAAGCTTTCTTT,CAWRVQGANTEAFF
TRBD1,-,TRBJ1-5,TRBV19,TGTGCCAGTAGCTACAGGGGAGAGGAGCAGCCCCAGCATTTT,CASSYRGEEQPQHF
-,once,TRBJ1-3,TRBV10-1,TGCGCCAGCAGCCCCGGAGGGTTGGGAAACACCATATATTTT,CASSPGGLGNTIYF
TRBD1,-,TRBJ2-7,TRBV9,TGTGCCAGCAGCGTAACTCCGACAGGGGGTAACGAGCAGTACTTC,CASSVTPTGGNEQYF
TRBD1,-,TRBJ1-5,TRBV28,TGTGCCAGCAGTTCGCTAACCGGGACAGCTGATCAGCCCCAGCATTTT,CASSSLTGTADQPQHF
-,-,TRBJ1-1,TRBV6-6,TGTGCCAGCAGTTCGGGGGGACACCTTGGAGCTTTCTTT,CASSSGGHLGAFF
-,few,TRBJ1-1,TRBV7-8,TGTGCCAGCAGCAGCCCTGGGGCAGAAGCTTTCTTT,CASSSPGAEAFF
TRBD2,-,TRBJ2-1,TRBV5-1,TGCGCCAGCAGCTTAGGGACTAGCGGGGTTGGAGAGCAGTTCTTC,CASSLGTSGVGEQFF
TRBD1,-,TRBJ1-1,TRBV18,TGTGCCAGTCAACCGACAGGGCTGAACACTGAAGCTTTCTTT,CASQPTGLNTEAFF
TRBD1,-,TRBJ1-6,TRBV6-6,TGTGCCAGCAGTTACCCGCAGGGGGACTATAATTCACCCCTCCACTTT,CASSYPQGDYNSPLHF
-,-,TRBJ1-1,TRBV27,TGTGCCAGCATGAGAAACACTGAAGCTTTCTTT,CASMRNTEAFF
TRBD1,-,TRBJ2-5,TRBV11-3,TGTGCCAGCAGCCCCGGGACAGAAGAGACCCAGTACTTC,CASSPGTEETQYF
TRBD2,-,TRBJ2-3,TRBV27,TGTGCCAGCAGTTTATTATACCTAGCGGGAGGCGCTGGCACAGATACGCAGTATTTT,CASSLLYLAGGAGTDTQYF
-,-,TRBJ2-2,TRBV5-1,TGCGCCAGCAGTCGAGCGGACACCGGGGAGCTGTTTTTT,CASSRADTGELFF
-,few,TRBJ2-7,TRBV12-3/TRBV12-4,TGTGCCAGCAGTGCGGACTCGGACCTCGAGCAGTACTTC,CASSADSDLEQYF
TRBD1,-,TRBJ1-3,TRBV15,TGTGCCACCAGCAGAAAACACCGGGACAGGGGATTTGGAAACACCATATATTTT,CATSRKHRDRGFGNTIYF
TRBD1,-,TRBJ2-5,TRBV7-6,TGTGCCAGCAGCCCCGGGACAGGGGGCGCCCGGGAGACCCAGTACTTC,CASSPGTGGARETQYF